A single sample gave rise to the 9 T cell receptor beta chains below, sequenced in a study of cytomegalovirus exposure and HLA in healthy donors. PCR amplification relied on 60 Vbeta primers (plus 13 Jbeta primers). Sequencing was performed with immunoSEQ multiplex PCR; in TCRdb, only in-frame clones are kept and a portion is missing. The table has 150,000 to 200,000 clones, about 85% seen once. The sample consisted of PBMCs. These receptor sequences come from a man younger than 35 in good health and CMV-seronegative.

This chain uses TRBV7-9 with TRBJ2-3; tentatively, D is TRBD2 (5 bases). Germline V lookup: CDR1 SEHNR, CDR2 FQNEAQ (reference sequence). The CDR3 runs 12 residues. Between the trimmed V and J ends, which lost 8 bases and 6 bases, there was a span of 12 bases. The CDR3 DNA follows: TGTGCCAGCCACTCTGGACTGGATACGCAGTATTTT. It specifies CASHSGLDTQYF.

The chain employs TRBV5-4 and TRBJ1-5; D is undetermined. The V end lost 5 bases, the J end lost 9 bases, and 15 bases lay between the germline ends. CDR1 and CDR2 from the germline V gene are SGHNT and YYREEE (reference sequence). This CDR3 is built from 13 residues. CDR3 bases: TGTGCCAGCAGTCCGGTCCCCTCCGGGCCCCAGCATTTT. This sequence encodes CASSPVPSGPQHF.

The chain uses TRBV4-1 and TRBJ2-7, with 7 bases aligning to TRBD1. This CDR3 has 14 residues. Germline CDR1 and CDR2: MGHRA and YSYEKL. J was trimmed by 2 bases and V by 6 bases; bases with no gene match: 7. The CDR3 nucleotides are TGCGCCAGCAGGATCCGGGACAGCACCTACGAGCAGTACTTC. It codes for CASRIRDSTYEQYF.

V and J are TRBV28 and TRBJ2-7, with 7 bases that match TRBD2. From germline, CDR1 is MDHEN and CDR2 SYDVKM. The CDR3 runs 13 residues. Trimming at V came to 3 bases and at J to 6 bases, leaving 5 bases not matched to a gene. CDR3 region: CASSLGGLGEQYF. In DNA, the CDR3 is TGTGCCAGCAGTTTGGGAGGGTTGGGCGAGCAGTACTTC.

The CDR3 bases are TGTGCCAGCAGCTACACCACAGGGACCTATGGCTACACCTTC. This codes for CASSYTTGTYGYTF. V is TRBV5-6 and J is TRBJ1-2; possible D gene TRBD1, 6 bases. Germline V gene sequence: CDR1 SGHDT, CDR2 YYEEEE. The ends were cut back, 3 bases at V and 4 bases at J, with 13 bases in the middle. The CDR3 has 14 amino acids.

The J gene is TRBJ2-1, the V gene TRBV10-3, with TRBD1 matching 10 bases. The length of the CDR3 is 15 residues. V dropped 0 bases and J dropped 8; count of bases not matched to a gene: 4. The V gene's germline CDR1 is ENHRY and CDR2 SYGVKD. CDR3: CAISESGQGPHEQFF. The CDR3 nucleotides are TGTGCCATCAGTGAGTCGGGACAGGGGCCCCATGAGCAGTTCTTC.

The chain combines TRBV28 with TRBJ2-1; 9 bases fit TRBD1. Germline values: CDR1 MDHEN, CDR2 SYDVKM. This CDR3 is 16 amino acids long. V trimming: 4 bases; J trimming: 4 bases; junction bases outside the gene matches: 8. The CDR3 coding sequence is TGTGCCAGCAGTTCCGCGGACAGGGGACCTTACAATGAGCAGTTCTTC. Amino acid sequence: CASSSADRGPYNEQFF.

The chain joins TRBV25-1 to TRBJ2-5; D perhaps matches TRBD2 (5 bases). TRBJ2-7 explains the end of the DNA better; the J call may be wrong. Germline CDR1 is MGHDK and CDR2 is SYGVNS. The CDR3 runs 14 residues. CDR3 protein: CASSAQRNSYEQYF. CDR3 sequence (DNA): TGTGCCAGCAGTGCCCAGCGGAACTCCTACGAGCAGTACTTC.

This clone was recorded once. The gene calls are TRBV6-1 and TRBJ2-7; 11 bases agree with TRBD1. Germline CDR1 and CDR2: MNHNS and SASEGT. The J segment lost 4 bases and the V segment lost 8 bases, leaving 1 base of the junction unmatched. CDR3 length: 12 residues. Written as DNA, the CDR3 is TGTGCCAGCTGGGACAGGGGGTACGAGCAGTACTTC. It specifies CASWDRGYEQYF.